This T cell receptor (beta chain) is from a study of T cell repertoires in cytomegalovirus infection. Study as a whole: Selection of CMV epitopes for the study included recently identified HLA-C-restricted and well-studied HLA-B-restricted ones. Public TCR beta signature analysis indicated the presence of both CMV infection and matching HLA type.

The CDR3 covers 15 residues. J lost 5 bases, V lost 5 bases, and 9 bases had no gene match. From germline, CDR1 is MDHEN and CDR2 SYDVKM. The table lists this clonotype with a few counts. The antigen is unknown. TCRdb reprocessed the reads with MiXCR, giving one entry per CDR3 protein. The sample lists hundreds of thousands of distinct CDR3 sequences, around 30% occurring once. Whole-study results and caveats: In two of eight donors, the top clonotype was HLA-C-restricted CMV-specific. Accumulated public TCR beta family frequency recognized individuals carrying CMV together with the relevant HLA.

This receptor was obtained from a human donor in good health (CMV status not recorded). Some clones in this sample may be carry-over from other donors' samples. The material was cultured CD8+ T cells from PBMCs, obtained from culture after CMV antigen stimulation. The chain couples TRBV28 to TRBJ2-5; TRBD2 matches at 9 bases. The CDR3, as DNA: TGTGCCAGCAGTCACTCCGCGGGGGGGCGGGAGACCCAGTACTTC. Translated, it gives CASSHSAGGRETQYF.